The 20 T cell receptor beta chains below were found in one sample sequenced in a study of relationships among human T cell subsets. TCR alpha and beta CDR3s were amplified from mRNA by semiquantitative ARM-PCR. ARM-PCR used tagged nested gene-specific primers, then communal superprimers for exponential amplification. TCRdb passed the multiplex PCR reads through MiXCR, listing each CDR3 protein once. This repertoire shows roughly 13,000 distinct CDR3 sequences, about 67% found once; its top ten account for less than 35%. After CD25, CD56 and CD294 bead selections, the flow-through was collected as Th1 cells. The sequenced sample was CD4+ Th1 cells sorted from blood. The receptor set was obtained from a man in his forties in good health.

This chain joins TRBV12-3 or TRBV12-4 and TRBJ1-5; no definite D call. V was trimmed by 3 bases and J by 5 bases, leaving 8 bases between them. The CDR3 extends over 13 amino acids. The DNA of the CDR3 is TGTGCCAGCAGTTTTTGGTCAGATCAGCCCCAGCATTTT. Protein sequence: CASSFWSDQPQHF.

V and J are TRBV28 and TRBJ2-3; 13 positions match TRBD2. Looked up from germline, CDR1 is MDHEN and CDR2 is SYDVKM. The CDR3 is made up of 18 amino acids. Losses at the gene ends were 5 bases for V and 4 bases for J; bases not matched to a gene: 12. This CDR3 is CASSLPGLAGFLSDTQYF. For the CDR3, the DNA is TGTGCCAGCAGTCTACCGGGACTAGCGGGGTTTCTTTCAGATACGCAGTATTTT.

In its sample, this clonotype was seen a few times. This rearrangement joins TRBV27 to TRBJ1-2, with TRBD1 identical over 7 bases. The CDR3 is made up of 13 amino acids. Per germline, CDR1 MNHEY and CDR2 SMNVEV (reference sequence). The ends lost 5 bases at V and 6 bases at J; junction bases unmatched: 6. The CDR3 here is CASSLQGVDGYTF. CDR3 DNA sequence: TGTGCCAGCAGTCTCCAGGGGGTAGATGGCTACACCTTC.

V and J are TRBV29-1 and TRBJ2-7; D is possibly TRBD1 or TRBD2 (5 bases each). Germline CDR1 is SQVTM and CDR2 is ANQGSEA. V was trimmed by 4 bases and J by 5 bases, leaving 15 bases between them. The CDR3 contains 13 residues. The CDR3 spells CSVVGVEPHEQYF. DNA for the CDR3: TGCAGCGTTGTGGGGGTAGAACCCCACGAGCAGTACTTC.

The CDR3 DNA reads TGCAGCGTTTACACAGGGCGCGAGCAGTACTTC. Amino acids: CSVYTGREQYF. The V and J genes are TRBV29-1 and TRBJ2-7, with D tentatively TRBD1 (6 bases). The germline CDR1 and CDR2 sequences are SQVTM and ANQGSEA. V lost 5 bases to trimming and J lost 6 bases, with 11 bases between them. The CDR3 is 11 residues long.

The chain is built from TRBV28 and TRBJ1-2; D remains unclear. The V end was cut by 3 bases, the J end by 3 bases, with 8 bases between. CDR1 is MDHEN and CDR2 is SYDVKM in the germline V gene. This CDR3 spans 13 amino acids. CDR3: CASSFFPDYGYTF. CDR3 bases: TGTGCCAGCAGTTTTTTCCCAGACTATGGCTACACCTTC.

CDR3 sequence (DNA): TGTGCCAGCAGTTTTGGTGGGTCGAATGAAAAACTGTTTTTT. This gives the protein CASSFGGSNEKLFF. This chain links TRBV28 with TRBJ1-4, with D uncertain. Trimming cost V 3 bases and J 5 bases, with 10 bases left between them. Germline CDR1 and CDR2: MDHEN and SYDVKM. The CDR3 covers 14 residues.

The rearrangement joins TRBV2 to TRBJ2-3; TRBD1 matches 7 bases. The CDR3 totals 13 residues. Germline CDR1 is SNHLY and CDR2 is FYNNEI. Trimming took 7 bases from V and 4 from J; bases not matched to a gene: 5. The CDR3 reads CASMRQGADTQYF. DNA for the CDR3: TGTGCCAGCATGAGGCAGGGGGCAGATACGCAGTATTTT.

The chain is built from TRBV29-1 and TRBJ2-2, with 7 bases lining up with TRBD2. The trim removed 7 bases at V and 2 bases at J, leaving 4 bases unmatched. Germline-derived CDR1 and CDR2 are SQVTM and ANQGSEA. The CDR3 extends over 13 amino acids. CDR3 nucleotides: TGCAGCGCAAGCGGGGTAAACACCGGGGAGCTGTTTTTT. Its translation: CSASGVNTGELFF.

DNA for the CDR3: TGTGCCAGCAGCTTTTCGGGACTAGCGGGAGCCCACGGGGAGCTGTTTTTT. Translation: CASSFSGLAGAHGELFF. This chain links TRBV11-3 with TRBJ2-2; the match to TRBD2 covers 14 bases. The CDR3 runs to 17 residues. After removal of 3 bases from V and 7 bases from J, the junction contained 7 bases not matched to a gene. In germline, CDR1 is SGHNT, CDR2 YENEEA.

CDR3 protein: CASSPGTGGRADTQYF. The CDR3 DNA is TGCGCCAGCAGCCCGGGGACAGGGGGTAGAGCAGATACGCAGTATTTT. The chain combines TRBV4-1 with TRBJ2-3, with TRBD1 matching over 11 bases. From germline, CDR1 is MGHRA and CDR2 YSYEKL. This CDR3 has 16 amino acids. Germline trimming cut 4 bases from V and 4 bases from J; bases unmatched to any gene: 7.

The chain has TRBV20-1 and TRBJ2-7, with 8 nucleotides matching TRBD2. This CDR3 has 15 residues. Trimming cost V 5 bases and J 0 bases; bases outside gene matches: 9. CDR1 is DFQATT and CDR2 is SNEGSKA in the germline V gene (reference sequence). CDR3 amino acids: CSAHSPGTSSYEQYF. CDR3 nucleotide sequence: TGCAGTGCTCACTCGCCCGGGACTAGCTCCTACGAGCAGTACTTC.

The chain combines TRBV2 with TRBJ2-1; 7 bases align to TRBD2. Germline CDR1 SNHLY, CDR2 FYNNEI. The CDR3 spans 16 residues. Unmatched junction bases numbered 6, after V lost 2 bases and J lost 2 bases. The CDR3 loop reads CASSETGGSTYNEQFF. The CDR3 DNA is TGTGCCAGCAGTGAAACGGGCGGGAGTACCTACAATGAGCAGTTCTTC.

This chain joins TRBV29-1 and TRBJ1-5; a possible D gene is TRBD1 (5 bases). The V gene's germline CDR1 is SQVTM and CDR2 ANQGSEA. This CDR3 comprises 13 residues. V gave up 3 bases and J gave up 4 bases, with 10 bases separating them. Here the CDR3 reads CSVDLGGNQPQHF. CDR3 DNA sequence: TGCAGCGTTGACCTGGGGGGGAATCAGCCCCAGCATTTT.

In its sample, this clonotype was seen a few times. The chain links TRBV25-1 to TRBJ2-2, with D uncertain. This CDR3 has 14 residues. Trimming cost V 1 base and J 4 bases, with 7 bases left between them. CDR1 is MGHDK and CDR2 is SYGVNS in the germline V gene. CDR3 DNA sequence: TGTGCCAGCAGTGAATCGGTGGTCACCGGGGAGCTGTTTTTT. Amino acid sequence: CASSESVVTGELFF.

This clonotype was detected only a few times. This chain joins TRBV2 and TRBJ2-2; no clear D gene. The CDR3 extends over 14 amino acids. Trimming took off 7 bases at V and 4 bases at J, with 13 bases between the two ends. Germline loops: CDR1 SNHLY, CDR2 FYNNEI. The CDR3 spells CASIMVLGTGELFF. CDR3 nucleotide sequence: TGTGCCAGCATCATGGTATTAGGCACCGGGGAGCTGTTTTTT.

The V gene is TRBV11-1, the J gene TRBJ2-7; tentatively, D is TRBD2 (6 bases). Germline assignment: CDR1 SGHAT and CDR2 FQDESV (reference sequence). V lost 5 bases to trimming and J lost 2 bases, with 16 bases between them. The CDR3 sequence is 15 residues long. Here the CDR3 reads CASSPTDGGTYEQYF. CDR3 in DNA: TGTGCCAGCAGCCCTACCGACGGAGGGACCTACGAGCAGTACTTC. The full variable domain, rest sourced from reference TRBV11-1 and TRBJ2-7, is EAEVAQSPRYKITEKSQAVAFWCDPISGHATLYWYRQILGQGPELLVQFQDESVVDDSQLPKDRFSAERLKGVDSTLKIQPAELGDSAMYLCASSPTDGGTYEQYFGPGTRLTVT.

V gene TRBV11-2 combines with J gene TRBJ2-1; D is tentatively TRBD1 or TRBD2 (5 bases each). V shed 1 base and J shed 6 bases, with 25 bases lying between them. In germline, CDR1 is SGHAT, CDR2 FQNNGV. This CDR3 spans 19 amino acids. The CDR3 loop reads CASSLAWGISRTGSNEQFF. CDR3 DNA: TGTGCCAGCAGCTTAGCTTGGGGGATATCTCGTACGGGATCCAATGAGCAGTTCTTC.

This clonotype was observed a few times. The rearrangement links TRBV11-1 to TRBJ2-2; D perhaps matches TRBD2 (6 bases). CDR1 and CDR2 (germline): SGHAT, FQDESV (reference sequence). The germline V and J ends were trimmed by 2 bases and 4 bases, with 11 bases remaining between them. The CDR3 runs 15 residues. The DNA for the CDR3 is TGTGCCAGCAGCTTAAGACTAGAGGGCACCGGGGAGCTGTTTTTT. Protein product: CASSLRLEGTGELFF.

This chain uses TRBV12-3 or TRBV12-4 with TRBJ2-5; D might be TRBD2 (6 bases). There are 13 residues in the CDR3. V was clipped by 5 bases and J by 1 base, with 8 bases between them. In nucleotides, the CDR3 is TGTGCCAGCAGTCTGGGAGGCCAAGAGACCCAGTACTTC. Its protein is CASSLGGQETQYF.